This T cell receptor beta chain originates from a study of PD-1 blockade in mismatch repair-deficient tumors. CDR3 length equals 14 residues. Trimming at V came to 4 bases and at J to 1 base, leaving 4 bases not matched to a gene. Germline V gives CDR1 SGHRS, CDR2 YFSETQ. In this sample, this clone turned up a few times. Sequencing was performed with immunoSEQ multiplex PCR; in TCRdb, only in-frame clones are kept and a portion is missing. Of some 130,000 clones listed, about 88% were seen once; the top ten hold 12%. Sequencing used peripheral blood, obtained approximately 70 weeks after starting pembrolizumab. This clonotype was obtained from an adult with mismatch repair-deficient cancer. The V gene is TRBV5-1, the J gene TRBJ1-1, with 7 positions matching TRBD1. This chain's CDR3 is CASSLGQENTEAFF. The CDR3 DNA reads TGCGCCAGCAGCCTTGGACAGGAGAACACTGAAGCTTTCTTT.